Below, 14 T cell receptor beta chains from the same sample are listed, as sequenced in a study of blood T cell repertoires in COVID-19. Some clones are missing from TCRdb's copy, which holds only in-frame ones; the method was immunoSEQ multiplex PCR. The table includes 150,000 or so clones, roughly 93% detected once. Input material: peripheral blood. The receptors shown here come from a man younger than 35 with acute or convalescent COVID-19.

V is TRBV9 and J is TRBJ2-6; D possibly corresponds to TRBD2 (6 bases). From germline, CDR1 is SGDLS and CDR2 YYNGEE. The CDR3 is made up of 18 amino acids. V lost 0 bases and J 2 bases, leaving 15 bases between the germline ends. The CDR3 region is CASSVDVWRGTGANVLTF. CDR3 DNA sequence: TGTGCCAGCAGCGTAGATGTTTGGAGGGGTACTGGGGCCAACGTCCTGACTTTC. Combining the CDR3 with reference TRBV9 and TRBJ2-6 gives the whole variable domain DSGVTQTPKHLITATGQRVTLRCSPRSGDLSVYWYQQSLDQGLQFLIQYYNGEERAKGNILERFSAQQFPDLHSELNLSSLELGDSALYFCASSVDVWRGTGANVLTFGAGSRLTVL.

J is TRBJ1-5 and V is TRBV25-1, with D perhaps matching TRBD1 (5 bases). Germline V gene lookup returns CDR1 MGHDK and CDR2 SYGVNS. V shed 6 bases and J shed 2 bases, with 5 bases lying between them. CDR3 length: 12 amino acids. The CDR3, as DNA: TGTGCCAGCAGGACAGGCAATCAGCCCCAGCATTTT. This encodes CASRTGNQPQHF.

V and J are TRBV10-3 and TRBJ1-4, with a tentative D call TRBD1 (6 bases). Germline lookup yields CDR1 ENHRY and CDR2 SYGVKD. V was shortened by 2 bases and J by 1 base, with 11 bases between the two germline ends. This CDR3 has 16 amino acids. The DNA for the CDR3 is TGTGCCATCAGTGAGAGGGGGGGCGGAACTAATGAAAAACTGTTTTTT. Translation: CAISERGGGTNEKLFF.

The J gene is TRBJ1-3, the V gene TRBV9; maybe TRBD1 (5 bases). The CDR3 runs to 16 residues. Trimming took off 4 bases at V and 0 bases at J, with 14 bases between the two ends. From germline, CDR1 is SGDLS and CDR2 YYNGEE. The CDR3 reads CASSSGKGHSGNTIYF. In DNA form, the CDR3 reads TGTGCCAGCAGCTCCGGAAAGGGGCACTCTGGAAACACCATATATTTT.

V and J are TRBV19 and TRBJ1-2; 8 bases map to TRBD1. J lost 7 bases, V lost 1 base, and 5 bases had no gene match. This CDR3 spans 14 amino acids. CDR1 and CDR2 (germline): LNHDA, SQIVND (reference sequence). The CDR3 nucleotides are TGTGCCAGTAGTATAGTACCAGGGGGCCGTGGCTACACCTTC. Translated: CASSIVPGGRGYTF.

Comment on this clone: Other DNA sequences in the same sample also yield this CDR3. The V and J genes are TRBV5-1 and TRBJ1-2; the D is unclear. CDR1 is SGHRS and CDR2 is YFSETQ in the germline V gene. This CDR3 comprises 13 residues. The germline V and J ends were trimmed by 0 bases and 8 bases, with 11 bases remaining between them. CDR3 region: CASSLAEGSGYTF. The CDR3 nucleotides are TGCGCCAGCAGCTTGGCCGAGGGTAGCGGCTACACCTTC.

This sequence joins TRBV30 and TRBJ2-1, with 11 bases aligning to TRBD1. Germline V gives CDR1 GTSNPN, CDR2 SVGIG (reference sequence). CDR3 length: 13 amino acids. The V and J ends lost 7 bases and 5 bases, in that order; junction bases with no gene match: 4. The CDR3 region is CASRDRGDNEQFF. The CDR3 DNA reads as TGTGCCTCACGGGACAGGGGGGACAATGAGCAGTTCTTC.

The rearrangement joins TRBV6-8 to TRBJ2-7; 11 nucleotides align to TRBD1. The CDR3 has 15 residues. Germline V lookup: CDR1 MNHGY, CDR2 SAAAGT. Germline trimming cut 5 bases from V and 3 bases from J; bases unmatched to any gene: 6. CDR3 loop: CASSRDRGVGYEQYF. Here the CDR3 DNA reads TGTGCCAGCAGTCGGGACAGGGGGGTGGGCTACGAGCAGTACTTC.

The CDR3 here is CASSDVGGLDEKLFF. The DNA of the CDR3 is TGTGCCAGCAGCGATGTGGGGGGTTTGGATGAAAAACTGTTTTTT. The chain links TRBV6-5 to TRBJ1-4, with a possible D match to TRBD1 (5 bases). There are 15 residues in the CDR3. Germline V gene sequence: CDR1 MNHEY, CDR2 SVGAGI. Trimming removed 6 bases from V and 6 bases from J, with 17 bases in between.

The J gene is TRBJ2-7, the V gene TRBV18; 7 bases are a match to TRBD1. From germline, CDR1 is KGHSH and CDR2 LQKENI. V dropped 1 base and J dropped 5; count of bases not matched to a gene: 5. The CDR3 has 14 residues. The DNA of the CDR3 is TGTGCCAGCTCACCACTCGCCAGGGGGAACGAGCAGTACTTC. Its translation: CASSPLARGNEQYF.

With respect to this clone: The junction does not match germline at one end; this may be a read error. The CDR3 here is CAGSTGTGANTEAFF. The CDR3 DNA is TGTGCCGGCAGTACGGGGACAGGGGCAAACACTGAAGCTTTCTTT. The chain has TRBV27 and TRBJ1-1; 10 bases line up with TRBD1. CDR1 MNHEY and CDR2 SMNVEV come from the germline V gene (reference sequence). This CDR3 has 15 amino acids.

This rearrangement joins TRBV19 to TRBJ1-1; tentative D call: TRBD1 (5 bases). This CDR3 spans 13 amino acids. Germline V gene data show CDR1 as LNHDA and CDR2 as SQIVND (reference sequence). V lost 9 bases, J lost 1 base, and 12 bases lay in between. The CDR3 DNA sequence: TGTGCCAGGGAGGGACGCACGAACACTGAAGCTTTCTTT. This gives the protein CAREGRTNTEAFF.

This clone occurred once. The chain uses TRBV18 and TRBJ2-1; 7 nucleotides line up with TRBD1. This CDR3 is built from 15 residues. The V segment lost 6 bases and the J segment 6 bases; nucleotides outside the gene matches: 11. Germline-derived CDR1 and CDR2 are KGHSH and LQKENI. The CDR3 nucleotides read TGTGCCAGCTCGGAAACAGGGGTGATGTCCAATGAGCAGTTCTTC. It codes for CASSETGVMSNEQFF.

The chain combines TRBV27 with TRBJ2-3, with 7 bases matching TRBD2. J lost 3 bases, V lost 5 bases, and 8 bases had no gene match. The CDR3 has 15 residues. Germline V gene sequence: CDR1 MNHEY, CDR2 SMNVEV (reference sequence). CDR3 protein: CASSPLGGGTDTQYF. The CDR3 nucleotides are TGTGCCAGCAGTCCTCTCGGGGGAGGGACAGATACGCAGTATTTT.